This T cell receptor (beta chain) appears in the sequencing data of a study of control samples from healthy donors and cancer patients. Profiled with immunoSEQ multiplex PCR; TCRdb holds only in-frame clones, not every one. The data show 100,000 to 150,000 clones, roughly 88% seen once. Looked up from germline, CDR1 is SGHVS and CDR2 is FQNEAQ. This CDR3 spans 15 amino acids. V gave up 3 bases and J gave up 4 bases; unmatched junction bases: 5. The sample comprised blood. The J gene is TRBJ2-3, the V gene TRBV7-8, with 9 bases identical to TRBD2. The source is a man between 45 and 60 years old in good health. CDR3 amino acids: CASSLASGASDTQYF. The CDR3 DNA sequence: TGTGCCAGCAGCTTGGCTAGCGGGGCCTCAGATACGCAGTATTTT.